These 7 T cell receptor beta chains were sequenced from one sample in a study of cytomegalovirus exposure and HLA in healthy donors. Primers included in the PCR were 60 Vbeta and 13 Jbeta primers. This table comes from immunoSEQ multiplex PCR, and its TCRdb copy is limited to in-frame clones, with some not included. The sample holds approximately 100,000 clones, 80% seen once. The sequenced material came from PBMCs. These receptors all come from a man aged 18-30 years in good health and CMV-seronegative.

In DNA, the CDR3 is TGTGCCAGCAGTTACTCCGGGACAGAAAATCAGCCCCAGCATTTT. Its translation: CASSYSGTENQPQHF. This sequence joins TRBV6-5 and TRBJ1-5; 7 nucleotides align to TRBD1. Germline V lookup: CDR1 MNHEY, CDR2 SVGAGI. Losses at the gene ends were 0 bases for V and 4 bases for J; bases not matched to a gene: 3. CDR3 length: 15 residues.

This chain joins TRBV5-4 and TRBJ1-2, with a possible D match to TRBD1 (5 bases). This CDR3 is 18 amino acids long. CDR1 is SGHNT and CDR2 is YYREEE in the germline V gene (reference sequence). The ends were cut back, 2 bases at V and 6 bases at J, with 26 bases in the middle. The DNA for the CDR3 is TGTGCCAGCAGCTTAACCACCCTCGCCGGCGGGGCCTCAAATGGCTACACCTTC. Its protein is CASSLTTLAGGASNGYTF.

Comment on this clone: The junction and the germline gene differ at one end; a read error may be behind it. The rearrangement joins TRBV19 to TRBJ2-6, with 7 bases aligning to TRBD1. The CDR3 length is 18 residues. The germline CDR1 and CDR2 sequences are LNHDA and SQIVND (reference sequence). CDR3 nucleotides: TGTGCCAGTAGTTTTTGGACAGGCTCAAAGGCTGGGGCCAACGTCCTGGCTTTC. It translates to CASSFWTGSKAGANVLAF. Using reference TRBV19 and TRBJ2-6 for the parts outside the CDR3, the full variable domain is DGGITQSPKYLFRKEGQNVTLSCEQNLNHDAMYWYRQDPGQGLRLIYYSQIVNDFQKGDIAEGYSVSREKKESFPLTVTSAQKNPTAFYLCASSFWTGSKAGANVLAFGAGSRLTVL.

The gene calls are TRBV7-2 and TRBJ2-7; D possibly corresponds to TRBD1 (5 bases). Looked up from germline, CDR1 is SGHTA and CDR2 is FQGNSA. The CDR3 is 12 residues long. V lost 5 bases, J lost 7 bases, and 12 bases lay in between. The CDR3 DNA is TGTGCCAGCAGCCCCATCGACAGTGAGCAGTACTTC. This sequence encodes CASSPIDSEQYF.

This clone was detected only a few times. V is TRBV25-1 and J is TRBJ1-1; 11 nucleotides line up with TRBD1. CDR3 size: 15 residues. CDR1 is MGHDK, CDR2 SYGVNS, per germline. V shed 6 bases, J shed 4 bases, and the junction held 7 bases outside the gene matches. DNA for the CDR3: TGTGCCAGCAGGCGGACAGGGGGCCTCGGCACTGAAGCTTTCTTT. This codes for CASRRTGGLGTEAFF.

The chain joins TRBV18 to TRBJ1-5; weak D call: TRBD1 (6 bases). There are 17 residues in the CDR3. Looked up from germline, CDR1 is KGHSH and CDR2 is LQKENI. Trimming took 6 bases from V and 4 from J, leaving 22 bases between them. DNA for the CDR3: TGTGCCAGCTCTCCCTCTCAAGCAGGACAGCCTAATCAGCCCCAGCATTTT. Encoded protein: CASSPSQAGQPNQPQHF.

In this sample, this clone turned up a few times. V usage is TRBV13 and J usage is TRBJ1-3, with 10 nucleotides matching TRBD1. Germline CDR1 and CDR2: PRHDT and FYEKMQ (reference sequence). The CDR3 has 16 amino acids. V lost 5 bases to trimming and J lost 4 bases; unmatched junction nucleotides: 8. The CDR3, as DNA: TGTGCCAGCAGCACTCGACAGGGGGCAAAAGGAAACACCATATATTTT. The encoded protein is CASSTRQGAKGNTIYF.